This TCR beta chain originates from a study of OX40 agonist ivuxolimab in advanced cancers. Study-wide results and limits: Nonresponders, in some cases, also had low normalized T-cell clonal expansion. By week 6 at 0.1 to 3.0 mg/kg, blood CD4+ and CD8+ T cells had expanded clonally. The investigators did not determine what antigen specificity the expanded peripheral T cells had.

Trimming at V came to 6 bases and at J to 4 bases, leaving 3 bases not matched to a gene. Germline-derived CDR1 and CDR2 are MNHNS and SASEGT. This CDR3 has 14 amino acids. The repertoire was sequenced with immunoSEQ multiplex PCR; TCRdb's copy has only in-frame clones and lacks some. The sample has 68,000 or so clones, approximately 83% seen once. Note on this clone: Its cognate antigen is unknown.

The sequence was collected from an adult with an advanced solid tumor such as melanoma, head and neck, liver or kidney cancer. The chain couples TRBV6-1 to TRBJ1-4; 9 bases align to TRBD1. The material was CD4+ or CD8+ T cells sorted from blood, obtained in a trial of the OX40 agonist ivuxolimab. The CDR3 spells CASRWTGVNEKLFF. As DNA, the CDR3 is TGTGCCAGCAGGTGGACAGGGGTTAATGAAAAACTGTTTTTT.